This TCR beta chain was captured in a study of T cell changes during pregnancy in multiple sclerosis. Repertoires were generated with immunoSEQ multiplex PCR, while TCRdb's copy carries only in-frame clones and drops some. The sample lists about 12,000 clones; approximately 88% were seen once. This clone was counted a single time. V lost 6 bases and J lost 4, with 10 bases in between. The CDR3 is 13 amino acids. Germline-derived CDR1 and CDR2 are LNHDA and SQIVND (reference sequence). The sequencing here drew on CD8+ T cells from peripheral blood mononuclear cells, taken after pregnancy. The source of this sequence is a female donor in good health, enrolled as a control in a pregnancy study. V gene TRBV19 combines with J gene TRBJ2-1, with a weak D call TRBD1 (6 bases). CDR3 nucleotides: TGTGCCAGTAGGTCGGACAGTTACAATGAGCAGTTCTTC. Translated: CASRSDSYNEQFF.